This T cell receptor (beta chain) appears in the sequencing data of a study of cytomegalovirus exposure and HLA in healthy donors. Between the trimmed V and J ends, which lost 1 base and 10 bases, there was a span of 7 bases. There are 11 residues in the CDR3. The germline V gene has CDR1 SEHNR and CDR2 FQNEAQ (reference sequence). PCR was performed using 60 Vbeta and 13 Jbeta primers. This table comes from immunoSEQ multiplex PCR, and its TCRdb copy is limited to in-frame clones, with some not included. This sample has 220,000 or so clones; about 74% occur once, and the top ten carry 1.8%. Sequencing was done on a sample of PBMCs. This clonotype was obtained from a woman between 25 and 40 years old in good health and CMV-seronegative. The rearrangement joins TRBV7-9 to TRBJ1-2; no clear D. CDR3 nucleotides: TGTGCCAGCAGCTTAGGAGGAATCTACACCTTC. Its protein is CASSLGGIYTF.